The next 14 T cell receptor beta chains were all read from a single sample in a study of cytomegalovirus exposure and HLA in healthy donors. The PCR employed 60 Vbeta primers together with 13 Jbeta primers. TCRdb's table, derived via immunoSEQ multiplex PCR, lists solely in-frame clones and lacks some. The sample consists of about 200,000 clones, approximately 85% of them appearing once. The sequencing input was PBMCs. These receptors were collected from a woman in her fifties or sixties in good health and CMV-seronegative.

The CDR3 sequence is CATTDRNSNQPQHF. CDR3 in DNA: TGTGCCACCACGGACAGGAATAGCAATCAGCCCCAGCATTTT. The rearrangement joins TRBV7-8 to TRBJ1-5, with TRBD1 matching 7 bases. CDR1 and CDR2 from the germline V gene are SGHVS and FQNEAQ. The CDR3 sequence is 14 residues long. Unmatched junction bases numbered 6, after V lost 10 bases and J lost 0 bases. Using reference TRBV7-8 and TRBJ1-5 for the parts outside the CDR3, the full variable domain is GAGVSQSPRYKVAKRGQDVALRCDPISGHVSLFWYQQALGQGPEFLTYFQNEAQLDKSGLPSDRFFAERPEGSVSTLKIQRTQQEDSAVYLCATTDRNSNQPQHFGDGTRLSIL.

The rearrangement uses TRBV5-4 and TRBJ2-1, with D unclear. This CDR3 is 11 amino acids long. Germline loops: CDR1 SGHNT, CDR2 YYREEE (reference sequence). Trimming cost V 2 bases and J 8 bases, with 5 bases left between them. CDR3 protein: CASSLHDEQFF. The CDR3 coding sequence is TGTGCCAGCAGCTTACACGATGAGCAGTTCTTC.

This chain links TRBV28 with TRBJ1-5; D is undetermined. The CDR3 contains 14 residues. Trimming took 3 bases from V and 4 from J, leaving 10 bases between them. Germline CDR1 reads MDHEN; CDR2 reads SYDVKM. CDR3 sequence (DNA): TGTGCCAGCAGTTTCGAGGAGTCTAATCAGCCCCAGCATTTT. Translated, it gives CASSFEESNQPQHF.

The chain combines TRBV30 with TRBJ1-2; D perhaps matches TRBD1 (6 bases). CDR1 is GTSNPN, CDR2 SVGIG, per germline (reference sequence). This CDR3 comprises 13 residues. V was shortened by 6 bases and J by 6 bases, with 17 bases between the two germline ends. The CDR3, as DNA: TGTGCCTGCCCCCGGGGGGGCGTCGATGGCTACACCTTC. This codes for CACPRGGVDGYTF.

The chain carries TRBV7-7 and TRBJ2-1; 9 nucleotides match TRBD2. Unmatched junction bases numbered 8, after V lost 1 base and J lost 10 bases. This CDR3 spans 15 amino acids. Germline V CDR1 and CDR2: SSHAT, FNYEAQ (reference sequence). The CDR3 sequence: CASSLGAGGSGEQFF. Written as DNA, the CDR3 is TGTGCCAGCAGCTTAGGGGCGGGAGGGTCGGGGGAGCAGTTCTTC.

The rearrangement links TRBV5-1 to TRBJ2-7; a weak D match, TRBD1 (6 bases). The germline V gene has CDR1 SGHRS and CDR2 YFSETQ. This CDR3 has 21 residues. The V end lost 0 bases, the J end lost 1 base, and 29 bases lay between the germline ends. The CDR3 bases are TGCGCCAGCAGCTTGGCCGCTATCGGACAGACAAGCCTTCATCGGTCCTACGAGCAGTACTTC. Its translation is CASSLAAIGQTSLHRSYEQYF.

This chain links TRBV19 with TRBJ1-6; D call uncertain. V was cut by 3 bases and J by 7 bases, with 16 bases left in between. Looked up from germline, CDR1 is LNHDA and CDR2 is SQIVND (reference sequence). The CDR3 covers 16 residues. DNA for the CDR3: TGTGCCAGTAGTATTACCCGGGAAACGAGGAATTCACCCCTCCACTTT. Amino acid sequence: CASSITRETRNSPLHF.

This sequence joins TRBV6-5 and TRBJ2-7, with a tentative D call TRBD1 (6 bases). Germline V gene lookup returns CDR1 MNHEY and CDR2 SVGAGI. The CDR3 spans 15 residues. V shed 6 bases and J shed 4 bases, with 19 bases lying between them. CDR3 bases: TGTGCCAGCAGCCCCATGAGGGGGACCTCTTACGAGCAGTACTTC. This codes for CASSPMRGTSYEQYF.

J is TRBJ1-2 and V is TRBV7-2; TRBD1 is a possible D gene (5 bases). Germline lookup yields CDR1 SGHTA and CDR2 FQGNSA. The CDR3 runs to 16 residues. V lost 5 bases and J lost 5, with 21 bases in between. The DNA for the CDR3 is TGTGCCAGCAGCCGATACGTTGTAGGGGTCATGTATGGCTACACCTTC. Translating gives CASSRYVVGVMYGYTF.

The genes are TRBV11-3 and TRBJ2-1, with 10 bases identical to TRBD1. This CDR3 region has 15 residues. Germline V CDR1 and CDR2: SGHNT, YENEEA. V was clipped by 0 bases and J by 4 bases; unmatched bases: 0. DNA of the CDR3: TGTGCCAGCAGCTTAGAGGGACAGGGGTACAATGAGCAGTTCTTC. Translated, it gives CASSLEGQGYNEQFF.

The chain joins TRBV5-6 to TRBJ2-5, with 13 nucleotides matching TRBD2. Judging by the DNA end, TRBJ2-7 fits better; the J call may be wrong. The CDR3 runs 17 residues. The V gene's germline CDR1 is SGHDT and CDR2 YYEEEE. CDR3 nucleotide sequence: TGTGCCAGCAGCTCGGGACTAGCGGGACCCGCCGGGTACGAGCAGTACTTC. This translates into CASSSGLAGPAGYEQYF.

The V and J genes are TRBV27 and TRBJ1-5; 8 bases agree with TRBD1. The CDR3 covers 15 residues. Germline V gene data show CDR1 as MNHEY and CDR2 as SMNVEV (reference sequence). V gave up 5 bases and J gave up 4 bases; unmatched junction bases: 7. CDR3 in DNA: TGTGCCAGCAGTCCTTTTGGACAGGGTAATCAGCCCCAGCATTTT. Its translation is CASSPFGQGNQPQHF.

This chain connects TRBV28 to TRBJ2-7; 8 positions agree with TRBD1. CDR1 and CDR2 (germline): MDHEN, SYDVKM. CDR3 length: 14 residues. After removal of 5 bases from V and 4 bases from J, the junction contained 7 bases not matched to a gene. The DNA of the CDR3 is TGTGCCAGCAGTGCAGGGGGCTCATTATACGAGCAGTACTTC. Protein: CASSAGGSLYEQYF.

In nucleotides, the CDR3 is TGTGCCAGTCTGTCGGGGAATGTCCCCTACGAGCAGTACTTC. Amino acids: CASLSGNVPYEQYF. The chain is built from TRBV28 and TRBJ2-7; a possible D gene is TRBD2 (5 bases). Per germline, CDR1 MDHEN and CDR2 SYDVKM. CDR3 size: 14 residues. V lost 9 bases and J 2 bases, leaving 17 bases between the germline ends. The variable domain in full, with the rest retrieved from reference TRBV28 and TRBJ2-7, is DVKVTQSSRYLVKRTGEKVFLECVQDMDHENMFWYRQDPGLGLRLIYFSYDVKMKEKGDIPEGYSVSREKKERFSLILESASTNQTSMYLCASLSGNVPYEQYFGPGTRLTVT.